This entry describes one TCR beta chain. Antigen specificity is unknown. This sample was taken from a study of cytomegalovirus exposure and HLA in healthy donors. On the study more broadly: An early data release held some 85 million unique TCRs from HLA-typed donors. Study findings and constraints: A cluster of highly shared sequence variants was likely a sequencing artifact. Despite most TCR sequences being rare, some public TCRs occurred in many donors.

Trimming stripped 4 bases from V and 10 bases from J, with 14 bases between. Germline CDR1 is SGHTA and CDR2 is FQGNSA. The CDR3 covers 14 residues. The donors gave bone marrow, and they were healthy. Researchers ran the PCR with 60 Vbeta and 13 Jbeta primers. Profiled with immunoSEQ multiplex PCR; TCRdb holds only in-frame clones, not every one. The table lists fewer than 90,000 clones, 70% of them singletons, with around 10% in the top ten. The sequenced sample consisted of PBMCs. The V gene is TRBV7-2, the J gene TRBJ1-6; D is uncertain. This clonotype originated in a woman aged 45 to 65 in good health and CMV-seropositive. The CDR3 DNA reads as TGTGCCAGCAGCTCGCTCTTGGGCAACTCACCCCTCCACTTT. Its translation: CASSSLLGNSPLHF.